This T cell receptor (beta chain) was sequenced for a study of early T cells in non-severe SARS-CoV-2 infection. Unique molecular identifiers tagged individual cDNA molecules. Via MiXCR, TCRdb re-called the 5' RACE reads, giving one row per CDR3 protein. The table records 70,000 to 85,000 distinct CDR3 sequences, 9% to 13% of them present only once. Germline V gene data show CDR1 as SNHLY and CDR2 as FYNNEI. The CDR3 is 14 amino acids. V shed 6 bases and J 5 bases; nucleotides not matched to a gene: 8. The rearrangement links TRBV2 to TRBJ2-5; 8 nucleotides line up with TRBD2. The sequenced sample consisted of whole blood. The TCR comes from an adult who was a healthcare worker with PCR-confirmed SARS-CoV-2 infection or an uninfected control (not recorded which). The CDR3, as DNA: TGTGCCAGCAGCCCAAGCGGGAGATGGGAGACCCAGTACTTC. Protein: CASSPSGRWETQYF.